This entry is about one T cell receptor beta chain. Its antigen is as yet unknown. Assay used: immunoSEQ multiplex PCR; TCRdb lists only in-frame clones, some missing. Of 90,000 to 95,000 clones listed, roughly 91% are singletons. The germline gives CDR1 SGHDT, CDR2 YYEEEE. V lost 1 base and J 4 bases, leaving 10 bases between the germline ends. The CDR3 contains 14 residues. The data belong to a study of graft-versus-host responses after intestinal transplantation. The sample here was unstimulated CD8+ T cells sorted from spleen or lymph node cells, taken before intestinal transplant. The receptor comes from a human donor who received an intestinal transplant. The J gene is TRBJ2-3, the V gene TRBV5-6, with D possibly matching TRBD2 (5 bases). In DNA, the CDR3 is TGTGCCAGCAGCTTGTTCGGGGTGGCAGATACGCAGTATTTT. Its protein is CASSLFGVADTQYF.